The T cell receptor beta chain under discussion was sequenced for a study of shared clonotypes between healthy human individuals. Study-wide context: A few men and a couple of women, aged 18 to 49, were donors. Findings and limits, study-wide: What naive subsets generally showed was a larger estimated richness than memory subsets showed. Donor scarcity curtailed the genetic and exposure-history diversity represented herein.

Template for every sorted-subset replicate PCR totaled around 210 ng DNA, some 30,000 T cell genomes. TCRdb's copy holds only in-frame clones and misses some; the assay was immunoSEQ multiplex PCR. The sample shows under 200,000 clones, approximately 92% of them seen only once. Trimming pared 7 bases from V and 7 bases from J, leaving 13 bases between. Germline-derived CDR1 and CDR2 are SNHLY and FYNNEI. This CDR3 is built from 12 residues. Details on this clone: Antigen specificity is unknown.

The chain is built from TRBV2 and TRBJ1-1, with D maybe TRBD1 (6 bases). The sequenced material came from naive CD4+ T cells sorted from blood. Described subset: CD45RA+ positively selected. The TCR comes from a young woman in good health. CDR3 sequence: CASITGWGEAFF. The CDR3 DNA sequence: TGTGCCAGCATCACAGGGTGGGGTGAAGCTTTCTTT.